This TCR beta chain was captured in a study of shared clonotypes between healthy human individuals. Study at large: Donor ages ranged 18 to 49 years: a couple of women, a few men.

The germline gives CDR1 SEHNR, CDR2 FQNEAQ (reference sequence). The CDR3 has 12 residues. V lost 5 bases and J 4 bases, leaving 8 bases between the germline ends. Deep was the level used in running the assay. In the original analysis: ImmunoSEQ supplied junction-only sequences lacking quality scores, so filtering was different. Produced via immunoSEQ multiplex PCR; TCRdb's table is partial and in-frame only. V and J calls and clone size follow that table, whereas D and trimming were derived from the DNA. The sample holds hundreds of thousands of clones, around 76% seen once. The sequence was obtained from a middle-aged woman in good health. Some clones in this sample may be carry-over from other donors' samples. V gene TRBV7-9 combines with J gene TRBJ1-1; D remains unclear. Source material: PBMCs. For the CDR3, the DNA is TGTGCCAGCAGCAGACACAGCACTGAAGCTTTCTTT. Its protein product is CASSRHSTEAFF.